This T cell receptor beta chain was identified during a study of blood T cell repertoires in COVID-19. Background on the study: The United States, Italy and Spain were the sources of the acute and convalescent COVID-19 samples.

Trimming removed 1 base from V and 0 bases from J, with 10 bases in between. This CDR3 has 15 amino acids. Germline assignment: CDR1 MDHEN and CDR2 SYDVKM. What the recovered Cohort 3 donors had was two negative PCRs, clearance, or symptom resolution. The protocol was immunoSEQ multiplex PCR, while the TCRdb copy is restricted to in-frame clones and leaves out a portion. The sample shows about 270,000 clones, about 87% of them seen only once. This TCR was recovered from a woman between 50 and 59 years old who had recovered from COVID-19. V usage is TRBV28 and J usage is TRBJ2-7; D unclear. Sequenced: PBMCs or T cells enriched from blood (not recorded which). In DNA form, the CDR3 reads TGTGCCAGCAGTTTATCAAGCACCAACTCCTACGAGCAGTACTTC. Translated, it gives CASSLSSTNSYEQYF.